The rows below give T cell receptor beta chains drawn from one sample of a study of control samples from healthy donors and cancer patients. Clones were read by immunoSEQ multiplex PCR, and TCRdb kept only the in-frame ones, dropping some. This table holds roughly 140,000 clones, 93% found once. The sequenced sample was blood. The receptors stem from a man aged 50-60 years in good health. Both conserved end residues are part of each CDR3. The D gene is left open where the match is weak.

TRBV12-3/TRBV12-4	TRBJ1-2	-	CASSLSKAAGYTF	TGTGCCAGCAGTTTATCTAAGGCGGCTGGCTACACCTTC
TRBV11-3	TRBJ2-1	TRBD2	CASSSGGGTYNEQFF	TGTGCCAGCAGCTCTGGGGGGGGGACCTACAATGAGCAGTTCTTC
TRBV5-4	TRBJ1-4	TRBD1	CASSLARGPGEKLFF	TGTGCCAGCAGCTTGGCTAGGGGGCCCGGTGAAAAACTGTTTTTT
TRBV4-2	TRBJ2-6	-	CASLTRDSFSGANVLTF	TGTGCCAGCTTGACCAGGGATTCTTTCTCTGGGGCCAACGTCCTGACTTTC
TRBV28	TRBJ2-7	TRBD2	CASSPSSGTHEQYF	TGTGCCAGCAGTCCCTCAAGCGGGACCCACGAGCAGTACTTC
TRBV6-4	TRBJ2-1	-	CASSDLGSGRDNEQFF	TGTGCCAGCAGTGATCTGGGAAGCGGTAGGGACAATGAGCAGTTCTTC
TRBV6-5	TRBJ2-3	-	CASTPRFTDTQYF	TGTGCCAGCACGCCCCGGTTCACAGATACGCAGTATTTT
TRBV27	TRBJ2-5	TRBD1	CASKTGVGETQYF	TGTGCCAGCAAAACAGGGGTCGGGGAGACCCAGTACTTC
TRBV6-5	TRBJ1-5	TRBD1	CASSYAGQGKQPQHF	TGTGCCAGCAGTTACGCCGGACAGGGTAAACAGCCCCAGCATTTT
TRBV10-3	TRBJ2-3	TRBD2	CAIGKKREGGDTQYF	TGTGCCATCGGTAAAAAGCGGGAGGGCGGGGATACGCAGTATTTT
TRBV19	TRBJ2-3	TRBD1	CASSIHGQGGTDTQYF	TGTGCCAGTAGTATCCATGGACAGGGTGGCACAGATACGCAGTATTTT
TRBV28	TRBJ2-2	-	CATGLSRRENTGELFF	TGTGCCACGGGGTTGTCCCGCAGGGAGAACACCGGGGAGCTGTTTTTT
TRBV29-1	TRBJ2-2	TRBD1	CSVAGTGGDTGELFF	TGCAGCGTCGCCGGGACAGGGGGTGATACCGGGGAGCTGTTTTTT
TRBV5-1	TRBJ1-1	-	CASSLLVKGEAFF	TGCGCCAGCAGCCTCCTGGTAAAGGGAGAAGCTTTCTTT
TRBV3-1/TRBV3-2	TRBJ2-7	-	CASSQDSTVIYYEQYF	TGTGCCAGCAGCCAAGATTCAACAGTCATTTACTACGAGCAGTACTTC
TRBV10-2	TRBJ1-2	-	CASSEAGTVYGYTF	TGCGCCAGCAGTGAGGCGGGGACGGTCTATGGCTACACCTTC
TRBV4-1	TRBJ1-2	-	CASSQEAGRYGYTF	TGCGCCAGCAGCCAAGAGGCAGGGAGATATGGCTACACCTTC
TRBV15	TRBJ2-1	TRBD2	CATSRDLLFSGRATNEQFF	TGTGCCACCAGCAGAGATCTCCTCTTTAGCGGGAGGGCCACGAATGAGCAGTTCTTC